This entry is about one TCR beta chain. Its cognate antigen is unknown. This specimen belongs to a study of CD8 T cells in ankylosing spondylitis. Study-wide results and limits: Disease-linked clones were found to be CD8+ and relatively rare in peripheral blood. Characteristic of ankylosing spondylitis blood, it appeared, was a TCR beta motif comprising about eight highly homologous variants. The clones that were linked to disease were reported to be significantly enriched in matched synovial fluid samples from ankylosing spondylitis patients.

Quantitative molecular-barcoded 5'-RACE generated the TCR beta libraries. TCRdb called the 5' RACE reads again in MiXCR, with one record for every CDR3 protein. The data contain a few hundred thousand distinct CDR3 sequences, roughly 20% of them singletons. This CDR3 is built from 19 residues. The ends lost 6 bases at V and 0 bases at J; junction bases unmatched: 12. Germline loops: CDR1 SGHAT, CDR2 FQNNGV. The sample taken for sequencing was blood, either unsorted or a sorted T cell fraction (not recorded which). The chain recombines TRBV11-2 with TRBJ2-6, with 9 bases fitting TRBD1. The sequence was obtained from a female donor with ankylosing spondylitis or in good health (not recorded which). The CDR3 DNA sequence: TGTGCCAGCAGTAAGAGTCCGGGACAGGGCGTCTCTGGGGCCAACGTCCTGACTTTC. The encoded protein is CASSKSPGQGVSGANVLTF.